What follows are 27 T cell receptor beta chains derived from one specimen sequenced in a study of PD-1 blockade in classical Hodgkin lymphoma. Here immunoSEQ multiplex PCR was the method, and the copy in TCRdb shows in-frame clones only, minus some. The data show about 21,000 clones, approximately 85% seen once. Time point indicated: cycle 4 day 1 (C4D1), after five to seven weeks of nivolumab. With no exception, relapse followed autologous stem cell transplantation in all patients, and brentuximab vedotin exposure varied. The sample consisted of peripheral blood mononuclear cells (PBMCs), taken before the fourth cycle of nivolumab. These receptors originate from a human donor with classical Hodgkin lymphoma.

The V call is TRBV18, the J call TRBJ1-1; 8 bases are a match to TRBD1. The CDR3 is 14 amino acids. J lost 7 bases, V lost 6 bases, and 10 bases had no gene match. The germline V gene has CDR1 KGHSH and CDR2 LQKENI. The CDR3 sequence: CASSLDRGGVEAFF. CDR3 coding DNA: TGTGCCAGCTCCCTAGACAGGGGAGGGGTTGAAGCTTTCTTT.

V gene TRBV6-5 combines with J gene TRBJ1-4, with no clear D. V was shortened by 5 bases and J by 6 bases, with 10 bases between the two germline ends. Germline CDR1 is MNHEY and CDR2 is SVGAGI. This CDR3 is 13 amino acids long. The DNA for the CDR3 is TGTGCCAGCAGTGTAAACGACTATGAAAAACTGTTTTTT. Translation gives CASSVNDYEKLFF.

The chain combines TRBV25-1 with TRBJ2-5; 7 bases are a match to TRBD2. Germline V gives CDR1 MGHDK, CDR2 SYGVNS. This CDR3 region has 14 residues. The V gene end was trimmed by 3 bases and the J gene end by 2 bases; junction bases not matched to a gene: 3. CDR3 residues: CASSDAGRQETQYF. In nucleotides, the CDR3 is TGTGCCAGCAGTGACGCCGGGAGGCAAGAGACCCAGTACTTC.

This rearrangement joins TRBV5-1 to TRBJ2-1, with TRBD1 matching over 7 bases. Germline-derived CDR1 and CDR2 are SGHRS and YFSETQ. Trimming cost V 7 bases and J 5 bases; bases outside gene matches: 6. The CDR3 has 13 residues. Here the CDR3 reads CASGTAVNNEQFF. CDR3 in DNA: TGCGCCAGCGGGACAGCCGTTAACAATGAGCAGTTCTTC.

This chain connects TRBV7-3 to TRBJ2-7, with 7 nucleotides matching TRBD2. The CDR3 is 15 amino acids. Germline CDR1 SGHTA, CDR2 FQGTGA. V was clipped by 5 bases and J by 4 bases; unmatched bases: 11. CDR3 sequence: CASSTGGLEGYEQYF. In nucleotides, the CDR3 is TGTGCCAGCAGCACGGGAGGACTAGAGGGTTACGAGCAGTACTTC.

The chain joins TRBV7-2 to TRBJ2-1, with D perhaps TRBD2 (7 bases). The CDR3 runs 16 residues. Per the germline V gene, CDR1 is SGHTA and CDR2 is FQGNSA. V lost 5 bases, J lost 8 bases, and 22 bases lay in between. Here the CDR3 DNA reads TGTGCCAGCAGCGCCCGAGGGGGGGGGCTCCCTCATGAGCAGTTCTTC. This sequence encodes CASSARGGGLPHEQFF.

The chain combines TRBV7-9 with TRBJ2-3; D perhaps matches TRBD1 (6 bases). V lost 1 base, J lost 4 bases, and 18 bases lay in between. CDR1 and CDR2 from the germline V gene are SEHNR and FQNEAQ (reference sequence). This CDR3 has 17 amino acids. The CDR3 DNA reads as TGTGCCAGCAGCTTAGTGTATTCCAGGGGTCACGCAGATACGCAGTATTTT. Protein sequence: CASSLVYSRGHADTQYF.

V is TRBV4-2 and J is TRBJ2-7; perhaps TRBD2 as D (6 bases). The CDR3 totals 11 residues. The germline CDR1 and CDR2 sequences are LGHNA and YNFKEQ. CDR3 in DNA: TGTGCTTCGGGGCGGGACTACGAGCAGTACTTC. It codes for CASGRDYEQYF.

This clone appeared once. V and J are TRBV9 and TRBJ2-7; D is undetermined. The germline gives CDR1 SGDLS, CDR2 YYNGEE. The ends were cut back, 0 bases at V and 0 bases at J, with 7 bases in the middle. CDR3 size: 14 residues. CDR3 bases: TGTGCCAGCAGCGTAGGGGCCACCTCCTACGAGCAGTACTTC. This sequence encodes CASSVGATSYEQYF.

V is TRBV30 and J is TRBJ1-2; a weak D match, TRBD1 (6 bases). The CDR3 is made up of 13 amino acids. Germline CDR1 is GTSNPN and CDR2 is SVGIG (reference sequence). V lost 5 bases and J lost 4, with 14 bases in between. CDR3 sequence reads: CAWGRGYPYGYTF. As DNA, the CDR3 is TGTGCCTGGGGTAGGGGGTACCCCTATGGCTACACCTTC.

This chain links TRBV18 with TRBJ2-1; D remains ambiguous. The V end was cut by 5 bases, the J end by 6 bases, with 11 bases between. The CDR3 has 13 residues. The germline V gene encodes CDR1 KGHSH and CDR2 LQKENI. CDR3 loop: CASSTLPFNEQFF. CDR3 in DNA: TGTGCCAGCTCAACCCTCCCTTTCAATGAGCAGTTCTTC.

V gene TRBV2 combines with J gene TRBJ1-5, with D unresolved. The V end lost 2 bases, the J end lost 4 bases, and 6 bases lay between the germline ends. Germline V CDR1 and CDR2: SNHLY, FYNNEI. The CDR3 has 13 amino acids. CDR3 region: CASSERLNQPQHF. CDR3 DNA: TGTGCCAGCAGTGAACGGCTAAATCAGCCCCAGCATTTT.

This clone is hyperexpanded by share. The chain couples TRBV10-3 to TRBJ1-5, with 7 bases that match TRBD1. Germline lookup yields CDR1 ENHRY and CDR2 SYGVKD. Trimming cost V 10 bases and J 1 base; bases outside gene matches: 7. There are 14 residues in the CDR3. CDR3 bases: TGTGCCACCAATACAGGGGACAGCAATCAGCCCCAGCATTTT. It encodes CATNTGDSNQPQHF.

The chain carries TRBV4-2 and TRBJ2-2; D unresolved. The V gene lost 4 bases and the J gene lost 4 bases, with 16 bases spanning the gap. The CDR3 consists of 16 residues. Germline lookup yields CDR1 LGHNA and CDR2 YNFKEQ. CDR3 sequence reads: CASSPPEAGGTGELFF. CDR3 nucleotides: TGTGCCAGCAGCCCCCCCGAGGCAGGCGGCACCGGGGAGCTGTTTTTT.

The gene calls are TRBV27 and TRBJ2-7, with a possible D match to TRBD2 (6 bases). Per the germline V gene, CDR1 is MNHEY and CDR2 is SMNVEV (reference sequence). The CDR3 has 14 residues. Trimming shortened V by 8 bases and J by 0 bases, and 14 bases separated the two germline ends. The CDR3, as DNA: TGTGCCAGCGGGAGGACCGTACTCTCCTACGAGCAGTACTTC. Protein product: CASGRTVLSYEQYF.

The chain recombines TRBV2 with TRBJ2-3; D gene ambiguous. The germline V gene has CDR1 SNHLY and CDR2 FYNNEI. The CDR3 is 14 residues long. The V and J ends lost 1 base and 5 bases respectively, with 10 bases between them. CDR3 in amino acids: CASSEVAGRDTQYF. Here the CDR3 DNA reads TGTGCCAGCAGTGAAGTGGCAGGAAGAGATACGCAGTATTTT.

This chain links TRBV30 with TRBJ1-2; TRBD1 aligns across 8 bases. Germline CDR1 is GTSNPN and CDR2 is SVGIG (reference sequence). With 6 bases clipped from V and 0 bases from J, the junction kept 6 bases outside the gene matches. The CDR3 length is 14 residues. CDR3 loop: CACPRDRPNYGYTF. CDR3 DNA: TGTGCCTGCCCCCGGGACAGGCCTAACTATGGCTACACCTTC.

In its sample, this clone is medium-sized (0.01 to 0.1%). The chain uses TRBV7-6 and TRBJ2-7, with 8 nucleotides matching TRBD2. The junction had 10 bases not matched to a gene; V was cut back by 4 bases and J by 2 bases. The CDR3 totals 16 residues. Germline CDR1 reads SGHVS; CDR2 reads FNYEAQ. The CDR3 reads CASSYGTRASAYEQYF. For the CDR3, the DNA is TGTGCCAGCAGCTATGGGACTAGAGCGAGCGCCTACGAGCAGTACTTC.

This rearrangement joins TRBV2 to TRBJ1-1; maybe TRBD1 (6 bases). V lost 2 bases and J lost 0, with 7 bases in between. The CDR3 runs 14 residues. Germline loops: CDR1 SNHLY, CDR2 FYNNEI. The CDR3 nucleotides are TGTGCCAGCAGTGAAAGGGGGTTGAACACTGAAGCTTTCTTT. The encoded protein is CASSERGLNTEAFF.

The rearrangement uses TRBV19 and TRBJ2-2; D gene ambiguous. The germline V and J ends were trimmed by 0 bases and 5 bases, with 10 bases remaining between them. The CDR3 covers 15 residues. Germline values: CDR1 LNHDA, CDR2 SQIVND (reference sequence). CDR3 sequence: CASSIDGYTTGELFF. For the CDR3, the DNA is TGTGCCAGTAGTATAGATGGGTACACTACCGGGGAGCTGTTTTTT. Supplemented by reference TRBV19 and TRBJ2-2, the full variable domain reads DGGITQSPKYLFRKEGQNVTLSCEQNLNHDAMYWYRQDPGQGLRLIYYSQIVNDFQKGDIAEGYSVSREKKESFPLTVTSAQKNPTAFYLCASSIDGYTTGELFFGEGSRLTVL.

This chain uses TRBV19 with TRBJ1-5, with 7 nucleotides matching TRBD1. This CDR3 comprises 13 residues. J was trimmed by 1 base and V by 10 bases; bases with no gene match: 4. Germline V gives CDR1 LNHDA, CDR2 SQIVND (reference sequence). The CDR3 here is CAISDRSNQPQHF. CDR3 DNA sequence: TGTGCCATATCGGACAGGAGCAATCAGCCCCAGCATTTT.

This clone came up a few times. This chain connects TRBV18 to TRBJ1-1; no clear D. The CDR3 is made up of 13 amino acids. Germline V CDR1 and CDR2: KGHSH, LQKENI. Trimming left V 3 bases short and J 7 bases short, with 12 bases between. The CDR3 DNA reads as TGTGCCAGCTCACCGGATGCTTTTGGTGAAGCTTTCTTT. It specifies CASSPDAFGEAFF.

The J gene is TRBJ2-3, the V gene TRBV11-2; TRBD1 matches at 8 bases. CDR3 length equals 17 residues. V shed 1 base and J 1 base; nucleotides not matched to a gene: 7. Germline CDR1 and CDR2: SGHAT and FQNNGV. The CDR3 coding sequence is TGTGCCAGCAGCTTAGTGGGGGCAGGGGGCGGCACAGATACGCAGTATTTT. This codes for CASSLVGAGGGTDTQYF.

The chain recombines TRBV15 with TRBJ1-2; 9 bases are a match to TRBD1. Trimming removed 5 bases from V and 4 bases from J; junction bases left unmatched: 8. Germline CDR1 and CDR2: LNHNV and YYDKDF (reference sequence). This CDR3 spans 15 amino acids. The CDR3 protein is CATSGPGQGVYGYTF. The CDR3 DNA sequence: TGTGCCACCAGCGGGCCGGGACAGGGTGTCTATGGCTACACCTTC. The full variable domain, completed using reference TRBV15 and TRBJ1-2, is DAMVIQNPRYQVTQFGKPVTLSCSQTLNHNVMYWYQQKSSQAPKLLFHYYDKDFNNEADTPDNFQSRRPNTSFCFLDIRSPGLGDTAMYLCATSGPGQGVYGYTFGSGTRLTVV.

The chain employs TRBV18 and TRBJ2-7; D may correspond to TRBD1 or TRBD2 (7 bases each). V was cut by 1 base and J by 2 bases, with 18 bases left in between. Germline V gives CDR1 KGHSH, CDR2 LQKENI. This CDR3 region has 17 residues. The CDR3 region is CASSPQGAGLGTYEQYF. The CDR3 DNA is TGTGCCAGCTCACCACAGGGGGCCGGACTAGGAACCTACGAGCAGTACTTC. The whole variable domain, remainder taken from reference TRBV18 and TRBJ2-7, is NAGVMQNPRHLVRRRGQEARLRCSPMKGHSHVYWYRQLPEEGLKFMVYLQKENIIDESGMPKERFSAEFPKEGPSILRIQQVVRGDSAAYFCASSPQGAGLGTYEQYFGPGTRLTVT.

CDR3 nucleotide sequence: TGTGCCAGCAGCTTCGACAGGGGCACAGATACGCAGTATTTT. It specifies CASSFDRGTDTQYF. The rearrangement uses TRBV7-3 and TRBJ2-3; 7 bases fit TRBD1. J gave up 1 base and V 3 bases, and 1 base lay outside the gene matches. Germline V gene sequence: CDR1 SGHTA, CDR2 FQGTGA. CDR3 size: 14 residues.

V and J are TRBV5-5 and TRBJ2-3; 12 nucleotides agree with TRBD1. V was pared by 4 bases and J by 5 bases, with 11 bases of the junction left unmatched. The germline V gene encodes CDR1 SGHKS and CDR2 YYEKEE (reference sequence). The CDR3 loop spans 17 amino acids. CDR3 sequence reads: CASSQLRDRGQGDTQYF. The CDR3, as DNA: TGTGCCAGCAGCCAACTCCGGGACAGGGGGCAGGGAGATACGCAGTATTTT.